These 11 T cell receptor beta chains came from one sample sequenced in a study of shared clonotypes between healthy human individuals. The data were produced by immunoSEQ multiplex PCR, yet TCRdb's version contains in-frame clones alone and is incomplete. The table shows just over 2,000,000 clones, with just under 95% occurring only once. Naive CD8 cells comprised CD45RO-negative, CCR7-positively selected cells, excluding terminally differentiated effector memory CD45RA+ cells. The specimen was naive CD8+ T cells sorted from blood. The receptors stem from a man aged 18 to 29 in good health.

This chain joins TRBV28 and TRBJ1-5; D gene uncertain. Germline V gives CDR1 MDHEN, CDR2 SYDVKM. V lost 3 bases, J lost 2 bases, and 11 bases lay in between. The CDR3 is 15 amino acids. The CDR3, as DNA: TGTGCCAGCAGTTTTCGTGGAGGTGGCAATCAGCCCCAGCATTTT. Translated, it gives CASSFRGGGNQPQHF.

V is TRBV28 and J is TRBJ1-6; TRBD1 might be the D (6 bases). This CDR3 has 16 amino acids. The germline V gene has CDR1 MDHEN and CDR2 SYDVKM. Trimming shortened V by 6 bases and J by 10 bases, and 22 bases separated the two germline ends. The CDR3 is CASRSQGPTVRSPLHF. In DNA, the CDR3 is TGTGCCAGCAGATCTCAGGGGCCCACTGTAAGGTCACCCCTCCACTTT. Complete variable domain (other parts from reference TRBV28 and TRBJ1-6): DVKVTQSSRYLVKRTGEKVFLECVQDMDHENMFWYRQDPGLGLRLIYFSYDVKMKEKGDIPEGYSVSREKKERFSLILESASTNQTSMYLCASRSQGPTVRSPLHFGNGTRLTVT.

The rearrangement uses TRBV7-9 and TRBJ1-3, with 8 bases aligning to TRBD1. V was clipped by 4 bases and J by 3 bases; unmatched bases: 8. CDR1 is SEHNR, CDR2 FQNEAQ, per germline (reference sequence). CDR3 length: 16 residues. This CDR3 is CASSSSGQGDGNTIYF. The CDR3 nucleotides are TGTGCCAGCAGCTCCTCCGGACAGGGTGATGGAAACACCATATATTTT.

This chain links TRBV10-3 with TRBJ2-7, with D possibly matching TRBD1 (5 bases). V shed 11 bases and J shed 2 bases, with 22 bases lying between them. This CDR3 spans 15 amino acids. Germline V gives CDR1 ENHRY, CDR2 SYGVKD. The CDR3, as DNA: TGTGCCGTCGGACCACTACAGGTCCAGGCCTACGAGCAGTACTTC. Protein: CAVGPLQVQAYEQYF.

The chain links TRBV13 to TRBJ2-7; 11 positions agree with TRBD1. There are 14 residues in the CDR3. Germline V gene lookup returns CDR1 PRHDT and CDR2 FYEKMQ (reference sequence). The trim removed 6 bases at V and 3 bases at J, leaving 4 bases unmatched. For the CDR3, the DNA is TGTGCCAGCAGTCCGGGACAGGGGGTCTACGAGCAGTACTTC. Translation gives CASSPGQGVYEQYF. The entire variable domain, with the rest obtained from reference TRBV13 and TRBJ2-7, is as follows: AAGVIQSPRHLIKEKRETATLKCYPIPRHDTVYWYQQGPGQDPQFLISFYEKMQSDKGSIPDRFSAQQFSDYHSELNMSSLELGDSALYFCASSPGQGVYEQYFGPGTRLTVT.

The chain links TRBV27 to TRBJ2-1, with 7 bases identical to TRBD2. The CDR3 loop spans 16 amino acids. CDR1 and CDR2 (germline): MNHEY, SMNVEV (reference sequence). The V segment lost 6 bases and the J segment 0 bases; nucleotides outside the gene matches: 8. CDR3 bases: TGTGCCAGCAGGCTTTCTAGGACTAGCTCCTACAATGAGCAGTTCTTC. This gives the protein CASRLSRTSSYNEQFF.

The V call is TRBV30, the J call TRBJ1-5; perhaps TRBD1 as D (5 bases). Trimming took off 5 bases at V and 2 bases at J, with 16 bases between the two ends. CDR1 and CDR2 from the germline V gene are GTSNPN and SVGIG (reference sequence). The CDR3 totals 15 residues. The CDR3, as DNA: TGTGCCTGGCCAGGGCCGGGGCAGCGCAATCAGCCCCAGCATTTT. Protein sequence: CAWPGPGQRNQPQHF.

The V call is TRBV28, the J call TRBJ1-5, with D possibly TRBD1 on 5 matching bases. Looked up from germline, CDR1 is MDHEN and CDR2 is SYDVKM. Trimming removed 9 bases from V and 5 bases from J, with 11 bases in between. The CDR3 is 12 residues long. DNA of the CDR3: TGTGCCAGTATCCAAGGGGATCAGCCCCAGCATTTT. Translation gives CASIQGDQPQHF.

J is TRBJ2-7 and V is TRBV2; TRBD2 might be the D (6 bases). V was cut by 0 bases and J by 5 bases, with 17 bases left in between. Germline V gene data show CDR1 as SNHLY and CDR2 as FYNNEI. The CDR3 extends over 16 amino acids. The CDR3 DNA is TGTGCCAGCAGTGAAGCGGGGGACTGGCTAATTGACGAGCAGTACTTC. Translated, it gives CASSEAGDWLIDEQYF.

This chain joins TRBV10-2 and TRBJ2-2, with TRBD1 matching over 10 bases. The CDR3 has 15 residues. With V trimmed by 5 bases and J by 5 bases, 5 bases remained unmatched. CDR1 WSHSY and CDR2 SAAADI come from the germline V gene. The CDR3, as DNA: TGCGCCAGCAGTTCGACAGGGGGCAATACCGGGGAGCTGTTTTTT. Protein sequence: CASSSTGGNTGELFF.

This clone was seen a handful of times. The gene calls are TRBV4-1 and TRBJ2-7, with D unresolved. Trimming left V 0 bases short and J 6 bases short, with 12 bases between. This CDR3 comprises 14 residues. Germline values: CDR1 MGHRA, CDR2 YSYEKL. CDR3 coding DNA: TGCGCCAGCAGCCAAGATTCTGGGTTCGGCGAGCAGTACTTC. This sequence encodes CASSQDSGFGEQYF.